What follows are 30 T cell receptor beta chains derived from one specimen sequenced in a study of OX40 agonist ivuxolimab in advanced cancers. Libraries were prepared by immunoSEQ multiplex PCR; TCRdb keeps only in-frame clonotypes and omits some of them. Of tens of thousands of clones listed, about nine tenths were seen once; the top ten hold around 2%. This specimen consisted of CD4+ or CD8+ T cells sorted from blood, obtained in a trial of the OX40 agonist ivuxolimab. The source of these receptors is an adult with an advanced solid tumor such as melanoma, head and neck, liver or kidney cancer.

This clone showed up just once. The chain uses TRBV7-2 and TRBJ2-3; 7 bases agree with TRBD2. CDR3 length: 14 residues. V shed 5 bases, J shed 4 bases, and the junction held 6 bases outside the gene matches. In germline, CDR1 is SGHTA, CDR2 FQGNSA. DNA of the CDR3: TGTGCCAGCAGCCGCCCGACTAGCCCAGATACGCAGTATTTT. It codes for CASSRPTSPDTQYF.

The genes are TRBV5-1 and TRBJ2-5, with D perhaps TRBD1 or TRBD2 (5 bases each). The CDR3 has 13 amino acids. Germline CDR1 reads SGHRS; CDR2 reads YFSETQ. The V end lost 4 bases, the J end lost 5 bases, and 12 bases lay between the germline ends. The CDR3 loop reads CASSQGVRETQYF. In DNA, the CDR3 is TGCGCCAGCAGCCAGGGAGTACGGGAGACCCAGTACTTC.

This clone was seen a few times. The chain joins TRBV7-9 to TRBJ2-1; D gene uncertain. CDR3 length equals 14 residues. Trimming left V 3 bases short and J 8 bases short, with 14 bases between. From germline, CDR1 is SEHNR and CDR2 FQNEAQ (reference sequence). The CDR3 DNA is TGTGCCAGCAGCTTGGGGTCGCGGCGCTATGAGCAGTTCTTC. Translating it yields CASSLGSRRYEQFF.

The chain employs TRBV19 and TRBJ2-5; 10 bases are shared with TRBD2. The V gene's germline CDR1 is LNHDA and CDR2 SQIVND (reference sequence). The CDR3 is 14 amino acids. J lost 3 bases, V lost 5 bases, and 3 bases had no gene match. This CDR3 reads CASSPGLAEETQYF. The CDR3, as DNA: TGTGCCAGTAGTCCCGGACTAGCGGAAGAGACCCAGTACTTC.

This chain links TRBV10-2 with TRBJ2-5; D is undetermined. Trimming took off 2 bases at V and 1 base at J, with 5 bases between the two ends. This CDR3 has 13 amino acids. Germline loops: CDR1 WSHSY, CDR2 SAAADI. The CDR3 coding sequence is TGCGCCAGCAGTGAGCACCTCCAAGAGACCCAGTACTTC. Its translation: CASSEHLQETQYF.

The chain has TRBV11-3 and TRBJ2-1; 12 bases agree with TRBD2. The CDR3 is made up of 16 amino acids. With V trimmed by 5 bases and J by 8 bases, 10 bases remained unmatched. Germline assignment: CDR1 SGHNT and CDR2 YENEEA. The CDR3 region has the DNA TGTGCCAGCAGCCCCCTGACTAGCGGGAGTTCGGATGAGCAGTTCTTC. Its protein is CASSPLTSGSSDEQFF.

The V call is TRBV19, the J call TRBJ2-3; D gene ambiguous. CDR3 size: 15 residues. In germline, CDR1 is LNHDA, CDR2 SQIVND (reference sequence). V was shortened by 5 bases and J by 1 base, with 13 bases between the two germline ends. Written as DNA, the CDR3 is TGTGCCAGTAGTTTGTTACCCGGCGGCACAGATACGCAGTATTTT. Protein product: CASSLLPGGTDTQYF.

The gene calls are TRBV27 and TRBJ1-1, with 7 bases that match TRBD1. CDR1 and CDR2 from the germline V gene are MNHEY and SMNVEV (reference sequence). This CDR3 contains 14 residues. Losses at the gene ends were 5 bases for V and 4 bases for J; bases not matched to a gene: 7. Here the CDR3 DNA reads TGTGCCAGCAGTCTCCTACAGGGGACCACTGAAGCTTTCTTT. Translating it yields CASSLLQGTTEAFF.

The chain has TRBV2 and TRBJ1-1; D call uncertain. The germline V gene has CDR1 SNHLY and CDR2 FYNNEI. CDR3 length equals 13 residues. With 6 bases removed from V and 3 bases from J, the gap between germline ends came to 11 bases. The CDR3 region is CASRYTTYTEAFF. The CDR3 region has the DNA TGTGCCAGCAGGTACACAACGTACACTGAAGCTTTCTTT.

The chain is built from TRBV7-2 and TRBJ2-3; D assignment may be TRBD1 or TRBD2 (6 bases each). Between the trimmed V and J ends, which lost 2 bases and 6 bases, there was a span of 15 bases. The CDR3 sequence is 15 residues long. CDR1 SGHTA and CDR2 FQGNSA come from the germline V gene. CDR3 sequence: CASSLNGGRADTQYF. DNA of the CDR3: TGTGCCAGCAGCTTAAACGGGGGCCGGGCGGATACGCAGTATTTT.

The table lists this clone with a count of one. The chain carries TRBV6-5 and TRBJ1-1; D perhaps matches TRBD1 (5 bases). This CDR3 region has 15 residues. In germline, CDR1 is MNHEY, CDR2 SVGAGI. Trimming left V 8 bases short and J 4 bases short, with 20 bases between. The DNA of the CDR3 is TGTGCCAGCGGGACGGTCGGTCGGGGAGGCACTGAAGCTTTCTTT. This sequence encodes CASGTVGRGGTEAFF.

This chain joins TRBV15 and TRBJ1-6; no definite D call. CDR1 and CDR2 (germline): LNHNV, YYDKDF (reference sequence). V lost 0 bases and J lost 7, with 7 bases in between. The CDR3 contains 14 residues. As DNA, the CDR3 is TGTGCCACCAGCAGAGATCAGTGGAATTCACCCCTCCACTTT. Protein product: CATSRDQWNSPLHF. Full variable domain (rest looked up from reference TRBV15 and TRBJ1-6): DAMVIQNPRYQVTQFGKPVTLSCSQTLNHNVMYWYQQKSSQAPKLLFHYYDKDFNNEADTPDNFQSRRPNTSFCFLDIRSPGLGDTAMYLCATSRDQWNSPLHFGNGTRLTVT.

This chain uses TRBV9 with TRBJ1-2; 7 nucleotides line up with TRBD1. Germline V gene sequence: CDR1 SGDLS, CDR2 YYNGEE. The V gene end was trimmed by 3 bases and the J gene end by 0 bases; junction bases not matched to a gene: 11. The CDR3 totals 17 residues. CDR3 coding DNA: TGTGCCAGCAGCGGGGATTGGACAGGTCCAGCTAACTATGGCTACACCTTC. Its protein is CASSGDWTGPANYGYTF.

The chain employs TRBV12-5 and TRBJ2-7; 7 positions match TRBD2. The germline V gene encodes CDR1 LGHNT and CDR2 FRNRAP. CDR3 length: 14 amino acids. Germline trimming cut 5 bases from V and 2 bases from J; bases unmatched to any gene: 6. CDR3: CASGNTSATYEQYF. The CDR3 DNA reads TGTGCTAGTGGTAACACTAGCGCGACCTACGAGCAGTACTTC.

This rearrangement joins TRBV18 to TRBJ1-1; no reliable D call. CDR1 is KGHSH, CDR2 LQKENI, per germline. CDR3 length: 14 residues. Trimming pared 0 bases from V and 4 bases from J, leaving 9 bases between. The CDR3 reads CASSPPPVPTEAFF. The CDR3, as DNA: TGTGCCAGCTCACCACCTCCGGTACCCACTGAAGCTTTCTTT.

This chain joins TRBV5-6 and TRBJ2-1; TRBD1 matches at 7 bases. Germline lookup yields CDR1 SGHDT and CDR2 YYEEEE. J was trimmed by 5 bases and V by 4 bases; bases with no gene match: 3. This CDR3 has 13 residues. CDR3 sequence (DNA): TGTGCCAGCAGCCCCGACAGGGACAATGAGCAGTTCTTC. The encoded protein is CASSPDRDNEQFF.

The chain links TRBV7-9 to TRBJ2-1; TRBD1 is a possible D gene (5 bases). V gave up 3 bases and J gave up 1 base, with 10 bases separating them. Per germline, CDR1 SEHNR and CDR2 FQNEAQ (reference sequence). The CDR3 runs to 15 residues. CDR3 loop: CASSFRGGSYNEQFF. The CDR3 coding sequence is TGTGCCAGCAGCTTTAGGGGTGGGTCCTACAATGAGCAGTTCTTC.

This chain links TRBV7-2 with TRBJ2-3; D gene unclear. V shed 1 base and J shed 0 bases, with 8 bases lying between them. CDR1 is SGHTA and CDR2 is FQGNSA in the germline V gene. The CDR3 is 15 residues long. The CDR3, as DNA: TGTGCCAGCAGCTTAGTGGCTTCTAGCACAGATACGCAGTATTTT. This codes for CASSLVASSTDTQYF. The full variable domain, in which reference TRBV7-2 and TRBJ2-3 provide the parts outside the CDR3, is GAGVSQSPSNKVTEKGKDVELRCDPISGHTALYWYRQSLGQGLEFLIYFQGNSAPDKSGLPSDRFSAERTGGSVSTLTIQRTQQEDSAVYLCASSLVASSTDTQYFGPGTRLTVL.

The chain combines TRBV2 with TRBJ1-2; D uncertain. Between the trimmed V and J ends, which lost 2 bases and 4 bases, there was a span of 5 bases. CDR3 length: 12 residues. Per germline, CDR1 SNHLY and CDR2 FYNNEI. CDR3 in amino acids: CASSEHSYGYTF. The CDR3 DNA sequence: TGTGCCAGCAGTGAACACAGCTATGGCTACACCTTC. Filled out from reference TRBV2 and TRBJ1-2, the complete variable domain reads EPEVTQTPSHQVTQMGQEVILRCVPISNHLYFYWYRQILGQKVEFLVSFYNNEISEKSEIFDDQFSVERPDGSNFTLKIRSTKLEDSAMYFCASSEHSYGYTFGSGTRLTVV.

The chain couples TRBV6-5 to TRBJ2-5; D may be TRBD2 (6 bases). The length of the CDR3 is 15 residues. V was trimmed by 4 bases and J by 5 bases, leaving 17 bases between them. Germline lookup yields CDR1 MNHEY and CDR2 SVGAGI. The CDR3 loop reads CASSSSGRHGETQYF. The CDR3 DNA reads as TGTGCCAGCAGTTCATCGGGGAGGCATGGGGAGACCCAGTACTTC.

V usage is TRBV11-3 and J usage is TRBJ2-7, with 7 bases that match TRBD1. The CDR3 is 15 amino acids. After removal of 5 bases from V and 0 bases from J, the junction contained 7 bases not matched to a gene. Germline values: CDR1 SGHNT, CDR2 YENEEA. The CDR3 reads CASSPGGPGSYEQYF. In nucleotides, the CDR3 is TGTGCCAGCAGCCCAGGGGGACCGGGCTCCTACGAGCAGTACTTC.

This clone is a singleton in its sample. The chain recombines TRBV5-4 with TRBJ2-7, with 9 bases identical to TRBD2. CDR3 length: 18 amino acids. From germline, CDR1 is SGHNT and CDR2 YYREEE (reference sequence). Trimming cost V 4 bases and J 5 bases; bases outside gene matches: 19. As DNA, the CDR3 is TGTGCCAGCAGCCAGGGGGTAGCGGGGGTTCACCAACCCAACGAGCAGTACTTC. Its translation is CASSQGVAGVHQPNEQYF.

This sequence joins TRBV6-1 and TRBJ1-2; D is unclear. Germline CDR1 MNHNS, CDR2 SASEGT. The germline V and J ends were trimmed by 1 base and 3 bases, with 12 bases remaining between them. The CDR3 is made up of 15 amino acids. The CDR3 loop reads CASSEGPSLDYGYTF. Here the CDR3 DNA reads TGTGCCAGCAGTGAAGGACCCAGTTTAGACTATGGCTACACCTTC.

The chain joins TRBV19 to TRBJ1-5; D is perhaps TRBD1 (5 bases). CDR3 length: 13 residues. The germline V gene has CDR1 LNHDA and CDR2 SQIVND (reference sequence). Trimming stripped 10 bases from V and 6 bases from J, with 16 bases between. The CDR3 loop reads CATARGSGQPQHF. DNA for the CDR3: TGTGCCACCGCAAGGGGAAGCGGTCAGCCCCAGCATTTT.

The genes are TRBV7-9 and TRBJ1-2; tentatively, D is TRBD1 (6 bases). With 5 bases removed from V and 4 bases from J, the gap between germline ends came to 14 bases. CDR3 length: 14 residues. Germline CDR1 is SEHNR and CDR2 is FQNEAQ (reference sequence). The CDR3, as DNA: TGTGCCAGCAGCCCCCAGGACAGCCCCTATGGCTACACCTTC. This gives the protein CASSPQDSPYGYTF.

The rearrangement joins TRBV7-9 to TRBJ1-1; D uncertain. V lost 1 base to trimming and J lost 1 base, with 4 bases between them. The CDR3 is 13 residues long. CDR1 and CDR2 (germline): SEHNR, FQNEAQ (reference sequence). CDR3 DNA sequence: TGTGCCAGCAGCTTAGAGGCGAACACTGAAGCTTTCTTT. Its protein product is CASSLEANTEAFF.

The rearrangement links TRBV7-9 to TRBJ2-3; 7 bases align to TRBD1. Germline V gene sequence: CDR1 SEHNR, CDR2 FQNEAQ (reference sequence). The V segment lost 1 base and the J segment 2 bases; nucleotides outside the gene matches: 6. The CDR3 has 16 residues. DNA for the CDR3: TGTGCCAGCAGCTTAGTACTCACAGGGGTCACAGATACGCAGTATTTT. Translating gives CASSLVLTGVTDTQYF.

The rearrangement uses TRBV2 and TRBJ1-1; TRBD1 matches at 10 bases. This CDR3 is built from 14 residues. Per the germline V gene, CDR1 is SNHLY and CDR2 is FYNNEI. V lost 4 bases and J lost 4; bases outside the gene matches: 3. CDR3: CASSVRTGGTEAFF. DNA of the CDR3: TGTGCCAGCAGTGTACGGACAGGGGGCACTGAAGCTTTCTTT.

This chain uses TRBV5-1 with TRBJ1-2; D is possibly TRBD1 (5 bases). This CDR3 contains 15 residues. V lost 2 bases, J lost 6 bases, and 17 bases lay in between. CDR1 SGHRS and CDR2 YFSETQ come from the germline V gene. CDR3: CASSFGALSEHGYTF. The CDR3 nucleotides read TGCGCCAGCAGCTTCGGGGCCCTATCCGAACATGGCTACACCTTC.

The V gene is TRBV5-1, the J gene TRBJ2-5; 11 bases line up with TRBD2. The CDR3 is 20 amino acids. The V gene's germline CDR1 is SGHRS and CDR2 YFSETQ. V was pared by 0 bases and J by 5 bases, with 18 bases of the junction left unmatched. CDR3 region: CASSLAEGSGGALARETQYF. The DNA for the CDR3 is TGCGCCAGCAGCTTGGCCGAGGGTAGCGGGGGGGCCCTTGCTCGGGAGACCCAGTACTTC.